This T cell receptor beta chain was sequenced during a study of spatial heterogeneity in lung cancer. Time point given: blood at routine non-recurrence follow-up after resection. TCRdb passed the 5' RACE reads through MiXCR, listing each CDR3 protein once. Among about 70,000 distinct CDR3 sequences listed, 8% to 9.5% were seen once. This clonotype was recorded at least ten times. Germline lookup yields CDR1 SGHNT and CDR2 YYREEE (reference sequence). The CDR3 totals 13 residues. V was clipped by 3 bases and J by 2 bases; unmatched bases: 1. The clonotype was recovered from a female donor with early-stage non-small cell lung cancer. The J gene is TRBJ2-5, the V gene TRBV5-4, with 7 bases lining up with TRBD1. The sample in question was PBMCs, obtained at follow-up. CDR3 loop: CASSSGQQETQYF. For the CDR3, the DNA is TGTGCCAGCAGCTCGGGACAGCAAGAGACCCAGTACTTC.